This T cell receptor (beta chain) was sequenced during a study of monozygotic twins with inflammatory bowel disease. Findings and caveats of the study: The analysis yielded no support for one strong signal or clonotype associated with IBD.

The germline V gene has CDR1 LGHNA and CDR2 YSLEER. The CDR3 is 16 amino acids. There were eight separate reactions per sample in which cDNA was made. Via template switching, UMIs carrying a 6-nucleotide sample barcode were introduced. Following a re-call of the 5' RACE reads, TCRdb has one entry per CDR3 protein and lacks DNA. This listing includes more than 300,000 distinct CDR3 sequences. In regard to this clonotype: The antigen is unknown.

This TCR came from a human donor with ulcerative colitis or Crohn's disease, or a healthy co-twin of an affected twin (not recorded which). The chain links TRBV4-3 to TRBJ2-2. What was sequenced was blood. The CDR3 protein is CASSPELLQITGELFF.